This record covers a single T cell receptor beta chain. As yet, its antigen is unknown. Adult Caucasians living in Nashville, Tennessee made up all of the donors. Produced via immunoSEQ multiplex PCR; TCRdb's table is partial and in-frame only. The sample yields 1.6 million or so clones, roughly 95% seen once. These data come from a study of shared clonotypes between healthy human individuals. Study in general: Three plates each covered CD4 naive and memory; CD8 naive two, CD8 memory one. Study conclusions and caveats: Sharing of clonotypes among donors was expected to vary with sequencing depth. Rarefaction showed that sequencing of sorted subsets was incomplete (despite large depth).

The V and J ends lost 3 bases and 3 bases respectively, with 16 bases between them. CDR3 length: 16 amino acids. In germline, CDR1 is MNHNS, CDR2 SASEGT. The origin of this receptor is a man aged 25-45 years in good health. Specimen: naive CD4+ T cells sorted from blood. Subset described: CD45RA+ positively selected. The chain is built from TRBV6-1 and TRBJ2-3; a weak D match, TRBD2 (6 bases). The CDR3 region is CASSDQGLGRTDTQYF. CDR3 nucleotide sequence: TGTGCCAGCAGTGACCAGGGATTGGGGAGGACAGATACGCAGTATTTT.